This T cell receptor beta chain was captured in a study of T cell responses to AZD1222 COVID-19 vaccine. The CDR3 contains 15 residues. CDR1 is KGHDR and CDR2 is SFDVKD in the germline V gene. V lost 4 bases, J lost 5 bases, and 16 bases lay in between. Repertoires were generated with immunoSEQ multiplex PCR, while TCRdb's copy carries only in-frame clones and drops some. The table has about 100,000 clones, just under 90% seen once. The sequenced sample was peripheral blood, obtained on day 0 of AZD1222 vaccination. The receptor's source is an adult in good health. This chain joins TRBV24-1 and TRBJ1-2; no reliable D call. CDR3 in DNA: TGTGCCACCAGTGAAGCTATTAACGGGATTTATGGCTACACCTTC. Translated, it gives CATSEAINGIYGYTF.